This TCR beta chain was obtained from a study of a mutant IDH1 vaccine in newly diagnosed glioma. V was cut by 6 bases and J by 7 bases, with 16 bases left in between. The CDR3 contains 15 residues. Germline V gives CDR1 MNHEY, CDR2 SMNVEV (reference sequence). The time point denotes: week 35, safety follow-up. Vaccine doses each comprised 300 ug of mutant IDH1 20-mer peptide, with topical imiquimod. Points on this clone: The antigen is undetermined.

Profiled with immunoSEQ multiplex PCR; TCRdb holds only in-frame clones, not every one. There are approximately 45,000 clones in the sample; more than 75% occur only once, and around 5.4% lies in the top ten. V is TRBV27 and J is TRBJ1-6; a possible D gene is TRBD1 (6 bases). The origin of this receptor is a woman aged 40 to 50 with glioma. Sample: PBMCs, taken from a glioma patient whose treatment included an IDH1 peptide vaccine. This CDR3 is CASRGQLLGNSPLHF. Here the CDR3 DNA reads TGTGCCAGCAGAGGACAGCTATTAGGGAATTCACCCCTCCACTTT.